The 30 T cell receptor beta chains in this list originate from one sample, sequenced in a study of CD8+CD57+ T cells in acquired aplastic anemia. CD8+CD57+ cell expansion, shown by flow cytometry, had occurred in the patients selected for sequencing. TCR beta VDJ and CDR3 profiles were obtained from a genomic DNA template. A single record per CDR3 protein comes from TCRdb applying MiXCR to the reads. The sample lists approximately 190,000 distinct CDR3 sequences; more than 45% were seen once. Source material: sorted CD4+, CD8+, or CD8+CD57+ T cells (not recorded which) from PBMCs. These receptors came from a human donor with aplastic anemia.

The chain uses TRBV7-9 and TRBJ2-7; D may match TRBD1 or TRBD2 (5 bases each). V was shortened by 1 base and J by 5 bases, with 9 bases between the two germline ends. Germline lookup yields CDR1 SEHNR and CDR2 FQNEAQ (reference sequence). The CDR3 runs 13 residues. CDR3 bases: TGTGCCAGCAGCTTAGGTCTGGGGGACGAGCAGTACTTC. Amino acids: CASSLGLGDEQYF.

Many counts were recorded for this clonotype. The chain is built from TRBV9 and TRBJ1-2; D not certain. The CDR3 has 13 amino acids. V lost 4 bases and J lost 4, with 11 bases in between. Germline V gene data show CDR1 as SGDLS and CDR2 as YYNGEE. CDR3 nucleotides: TGTGCCAGCAGCCAGGATTTAACCTATGGCTACACCTTC. Translation gives CASSQDLTYGYTF.

The V gene is TRBV2, the J gene TRBJ1-6; 7 positions match TRBD1. Trimming at V came to 8 bases and at J to 9 bases, leaving 4 bases not matched to a gene. The CDR3 length is 12 residues. From germline, CDR1 is SNHLY and CDR2 FYNNEI. The CDR3 coding sequence is TGTGCCAGCGGGGACAGAACTTCACCCCTCCACTTT. Encoded protein: CASGDRTSPLHF.

This sequence joins TRBV11-1 and TRBJ2-1; 10 nucleotides agree with TRBD2. V shed 1 base and J 4 bases; nucleotides not matched to a gene: 16. Germline V lookup: CDR1 SGHAT, CDR2 FQDESV (reference sequence). The length of the CDR3 is 20 residues. The CDR3 nucleotides read TGTGCCAGCAGCTTAGGGACGCTAGCGGGAGCGACCCCGCATTACAATGAGCAGTTCTTC. Residues: CASSLGTLAGATPHYNEQFF.

The chain employs TRBV6-1 and TRBJ1-5; 7 bases line up with TRBD1. The CDR3 sequence is 15 residues long. Germline V gives CDR1 MNHNS, CDR2 SASEGT. Trimming at V came to 6 bases and at J to 1 base, leaving 6 bases not matched to a gene. The CDR3 region has the DNA TGTGCCAGCAGCGTGGGACAGTCGAGCAATCAGCCCCAGCATTTT. It translates to CASSVGQSSNQPQHF.

There are a few counts of this clonotype. The V call is TRBV10-2, the J call TRBJ1-5; weak D call: TRBD1 (5 bases). This CDR3 contains 13 residues. V was shortened by 5 bases and J by 3 bases, with 8 bases between the two germline ends. Per germline, CDR1 WSHSY and CDR2 SAAADI. CDR3: CASSTDTNQPQHF. CDR3 DNA sequence: TGCGCCAGCAGTACGGACACCAATCAGCCCCAGCATTTT.

This clonotype was counted only a few times. V gene TRBV29-1 combines with J gene TRBJ2-7; 11 bases line up with TRBD1. Germline values: CDR1 SQVTM, CDR2 ANQGSEA. V lost 1 base and J lost 3; bases outside the gene matches: 2. The CDR3 is 14 amino acids. Here the CDR3 DNA reads TGCAGCGTTGAAGGGGACAGGGGGAGCTACGAGCAGTACTTC. Protein sequence: CSVEGDRGSYEQYF.

The chain uses TRBV3-1 and TRBJ1-1; D is possibly TRBD1 (5 bases). The CDR3 is 15 amino acids. Deletions cut 0 bases from V and 11 bases from J, with 19 bases between. From germline, CDR1 is LGHDT and CDR2 YNNKEL (reference sequence). The CDR3 loop is CASSQDLAGSNVAFF. CDR3 sequence (DNA): TGTGCCAGCAGCCAAGATCTGGCAGGGAGTAACGTGGCTTTCTTT.

A remark on this clonotype: A read error is possible here, since a much larger clone lies one base away. V and J are TRBV5-1 and TRBJ2-2; 9 positions match TRBD1. CDR3 size: 15 residues. Unmatched junction bases numbered 4, after V lost 3 bases and J lost 4 bases. Germline V CDR1 and CDR2: SGHRS, YFSETQ. The CDR3 here is CASSSGQGTTGELFF. CDR3 bases: TGCGCCAGCAGCTCGGGACAGGGCACCACCGGGGAGCTGTTTTTT.

Concerning this clonotype: Just one base apart from a much larger clone, this may be a read error. The V call is TRBV4-2, the J call TRBJ1-5; 12 nucleotides line up with TRBD1. V shed 1 base, J shed 4 bases, and the junction held 2 bases outside the gene matches. The CDR3 runs 16 residues. The germline CDR1 and CDR2 sequences are LGHNA and YNFKEQ. The CDR3 reads CASSQAGQGANQPQHF. CDR3 bases: TGTGCCAGCAGCCAAGCGGGACAGGGGGCGAATCAGCCCCAGCATTTT.

The chain recombines TRBV10-3 with TRBJ1-1, with no clear D. Germline values: CDR1 ENHRY, CDR2 SYGVKD. V was cut by 6 bases and J by 5 bases, with 10 bases left in between. The CDR3 is 12 amino acids. This chain's CDR3 is CAISDEVTEAFF. In nucleotides, the CDR3 is TGTGCCATCAGCGATGAGGTAACTGAAGCTTTCTTT.

The V call is TRBV20-1, the J call TRBJ2-7; 11 nucleotides match TRBD1. The CDR3 has 13 amino acids. V was clipped by 5 bases and J by 7 bases; unmatched bases: 7. The V gene's germline CDR1 is DFQATT and CDR2 SNEGSKA (reference sequence). DNA of the CDR3: TGCAGTGCTTTCCGGGACAGGGGGTGGGAGCAGTACTTC. It translates to CSAFRDRGWEQYF.

This clonotype was picked up a small number of times. J is TRBJ2-2 and V is TRBV25-1; 12 positions agree with TRBD1. In germline, CDR1 is MGHDK, CDR2 SYGVNS. The CDR3 has 18 amino acids. Losses at the gene ends were 4 bases for V and 5 bases for J; bases not matched to a gene: 11. The CDR3 sequence: CASSGGGQGAKVTGELFF. The DNA of the CDR3 is TGTGCCAGCAGTGGTGGGGGACAGGGGGCGAAAGTTACCGGGGAGCTGTTTTTT.

This clonotype was detected only once. This chain uses TRBV7-2 with TRBJ1-5, with D possibly matching TRBD1 (6 bases). The V end was cut by 5 bases, the J end by 4 bases, with 12 bases between. This CDR3 is 14 amino acids long. Per the germline V gene, CDR1 is SGHTA and CDR2 is FQGNSA. CDR3 loop: CASSARTENQPQHF. In nucleotides, the CDR3 is TGTGCCAGCAGCGCCCGGACAGAGAATCAGCCCCAGCATTTT.

The gene calls are TRBV7-9 and TRBJ2-3; TRBD2 agrees at 9 bases. V lost 7 bases, J lost 8 bases, and 13 bases stayed unmatched. The CDR3 spans 15 residues. Germline CDR1 and CDR2: SEHNR and FQNEAQ (reference sequence). CDR3 amino acids: CASTLRASGIGTQYF. CDR3 bases: TGTGCCAGCACACTACGGGCTAGCGGGATTGGTACGCAGTATTTT.

CDR3 sequence: CSATHTDFTDTQYF. For the CDR3, the DNA is TGCAGTGCTACCCACACGGACTTTACAGATACGCAGTATTTT. The gene calls are TRBV20-1 and TRBJ2-3; possibly TRBD2 for D (5 bases). V shed 4 bases and J shed 3 bases, with 14 bases lying between them. The V gene's germline CDR1 is DFQATT and CDR2 SNEGSKA (reference sequence). This CDR3 comprises 14 residues.

This chain connects TRBV4-2 to TRBJ2-1; 9 nucleotides agree with TRBD2. The length of the CDR3 is 16 residues. Germline V gene sequence: CDR1 LGHNA, CDR2 YNFKEQ. With V trimmed by 3 bases and J by 6 bases, 9 bases remained unmatched. The CDR3 loop is CASSHSRGGGSNEQFF. The DNA for the CDR3 is TGTGCCAGCAGCCATTCGCGGGGGGGCGGGAGCAATGAGCAGTTCTTC.

This clonotype has only a few counts. This chain connects TRBV7-2 to TRBJ1-1; no reliable D call. The V gene's germline CDR1 is SGHTA and CDR2 FQGNSA. V gave up 4 bases and J gave up 2 bases, with 5 bases separating them. The CDR3 has 12 amino acids. Here the CDR3 reads CASSYYNTEAFF. CDR3 DNA sequence: TGTGCCAGCAGCTACTACAACACTGAAGCTTTCTTT.

The chain joins TRBV4-3 to TRBJ2-5, with 9 bases that match TRBD2. Germline lookup yields CDR1 LGHNA and CDR2 YSLEER. The CDR3 is made up of 16 amino acids. The ends lost 0 bases at V and 5 bases at J; junction bases unmatched: 7. The CDR3 loop is CASSQDWASGAETQYF. DNA for the CDR3: TGCGCCAGCAGCCAAGATTGGGCTAGCGGGGCGGAGACCCAGTACTTC.

The rearrangement links TRBV19 to TRBJ2-7; 8 bases line up with TRBD1. Germline trimming cut 3 bases from V and 2 bases from J; bases unmatched to any gene: 6. Germline assignment: CDR1 LNHDA and CDR2 SQIVND (reference sequence). The CDR3 is 15 amino acids. For the CDR3, the DNA is TGTGCCAGTAGTATCCCAGGGGGCGGGACCTACGAGCAGTACTTC. Residues: CASSIPGGGTYEQYF.

This sequence joins TRBV12-3 or TRBV12-4 and TRBJ1-1; unclear D gene. The CDR3 runs to 12 residues. With 8 bases removed from V and 4 bases from J, the gap between germline ends came to 11 bases. Here the CDR3 reads CASLRSSTEAFF. DNA for the CDR3: TGTGCCAGCCTCAGAAGCTCCACTGAAGCTTTCTTT.

The table lists this clonotype with many counts. The chain combines TRBV6-1 with TRBJ1-6, with TRBD1 as a possible D gene (6 bases). The CDR3 is 18 residues long. V lost 5 bases, J lost 0 bases, and 17 bases lay in between. CDR1 is MNHNS, CDR2 SASEGT, per germline. The CDR3 DNA reads TGTGCCAGCAGTCTCAGGGGTCCAAGGGACTCCTATAATTCACCCCTCCACTTT. It specifies CASSLRGPRDSYNSPLHF.

This clonotype was seen more than once but under ten times. The V call is TRBV11-2, the J call TRBJ1-4; D might be TRBD1 (5 bases). The germline CDR1 and CDR2 sequences are SGHAT and FQNNGV. Trimming took off 1 base at V and 0 bases at J, with 9 bases between the two ends. The CDR3 has 16 residues. CDR3 region: CASSLVAGPTNEKLFF. Written as DNA, the CDR3 is TGTGCCAGCAGCTTAGTTGCGGGACCAACTAATGAAAAACTGTTTTTT.

The chain carries TRBV20-1 and TRBJ1-5; no clear D gene. V was cut by 5 bases and J by 16 bases, with 18 bases left in between. CDR3 length: 11 amino acids. Germline V gives CDR1 DFQATT, CDR2 SNEGSKA (reference sequence). In DNA, the CDR3 is TGCAGTGCTCCACGTGGTCCCAACGTCCATTTT. Translated, it gives CSAPRGPNVHF.

This clonotype was picked up many times. V is TRBV6-1 and J is TRBJ2-6; no clear D. The V end lost 4 bases, the J end lost 0 bases, and 10 bases lay between the germline ends. CDR1 is MNHNS and CDR2 is SASEGT in the germline V gene. The CDR3 runs to 16 residues. The CDR3 nucleotides are TGTGCCAGCAGTGCTCCATCTAGCTCTGGGGCCAACGTCCTGACTTTC. Translation gives CASSAPSSSGANVLTF.

The rearrangement uses TRBV12-3 or TRBV12-4 and TRBJ2-7; 9 nucleotides match TRBD2. The CDR3 length is 14 residues. V was pared by 5 bases and J by 4 bases, with 6 bases of the junction left unmatched. CDR3 sequence reads: CASSASGVFYEQYF. Written as DNA, the CDR3 is TGTGCCAGCAGTGCTAGCGGGGTCTTTTACGAGCAGTACTTC.

This clonotype was seen many times. The chain links TRBV14 to TRBJ2-5; D assignment may be TRBD1 or TRBD2 (6 bases each). Germline V CDR1 and CDR2: SGHDN, FVKESK. The CDR3 totals 15 residues. Trimming removed 4 bases at V and 3 bases at J, with 15 bases between. This CDR3 is CASSLGGTWKETQYF. For the CDR3, the DNA is TGTGCCAGCAGCCTGGGCGGGACATGGAAAGAGACCCAGTACTTC.

The V and J genes are TRBV20-1 and TRBJ2-5; TRBD2 might be the D (5 bases). The germline gives CDR1 DFQATT, CDR2 SNEGSKA (reference sequence). Trimming stripped 2 bases from V and 2 bases from J, with 18 bases between. CDR3 length equals 16 residues. Here the CDR3 reads CSARSVKGEWQETQYF. The DNA of the CDR3 is TGCAGTGCTAGATCGGTAAAGGGAGAGTGGCAAGAGACCCAGTACTTC.

The J gene is TRBJ1-5, the V gene TRBV20-1; no clear D. The germline V and J ends were trimmed by 7 bases and 0 bases, with 10 bases remaining between them. The CDR3 covers 13 residues. Germline CDR1 and CDR2: DFQATT and SNEGSKA (reference sequence). The CDR3 sequence is CSGSQDSNQPQHF. DNA of the CDR3: TGCAGTGGTAGCCAGGATAGCAATCAGCCCCAGCATTTT.

The chain is built from TRBV5-1 and TRBJ2-7; TRBD2 agrees at 9 bases. V shed 2 bases and J 4 bases; nucleotides not matched to a gene: 4. The CDR3 is made up of 14 amino acids. In germline, CDR1 is SGHRS, CDR2 YFSETQ. The CDR3 nucleotides are TGCGCCAGCAGCTTCCTAGCGGGAAGTTACGAGCAGTACTTC. Translated: CASSFLAGSYEQYF.